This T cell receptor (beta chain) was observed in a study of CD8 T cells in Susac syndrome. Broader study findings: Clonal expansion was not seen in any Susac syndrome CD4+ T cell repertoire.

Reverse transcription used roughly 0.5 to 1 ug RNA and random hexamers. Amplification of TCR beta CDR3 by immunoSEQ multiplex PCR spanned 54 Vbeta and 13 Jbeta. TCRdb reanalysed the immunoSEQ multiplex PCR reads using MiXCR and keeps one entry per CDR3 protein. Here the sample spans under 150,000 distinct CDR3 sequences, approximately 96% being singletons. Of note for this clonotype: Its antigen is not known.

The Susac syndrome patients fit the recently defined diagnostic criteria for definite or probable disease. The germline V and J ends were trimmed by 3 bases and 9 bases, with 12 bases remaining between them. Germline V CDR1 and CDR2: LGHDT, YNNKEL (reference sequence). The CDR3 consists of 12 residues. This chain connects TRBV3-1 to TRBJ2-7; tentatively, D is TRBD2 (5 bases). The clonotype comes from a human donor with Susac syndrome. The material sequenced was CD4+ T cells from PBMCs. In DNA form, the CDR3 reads TGTGCCAGCAGCCATACGGGGATTGCGCAGTACTTC. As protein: CASSHTGIAQYF.